Each of the 32 T cell receptor beta chains below was sequenced from the same sample in a study of blood T cell repertoires in COVID-19. Some clones are missing from TCRdb's copy, which holds only in-frame ones; the method was immunoSEQ multiplex PCR. The repertoire consists of roughly 80,000 clones, with 75% to 95% occurring once and the leading ten covering 1.9%. The sequenced sample consisted of peripheral blood. All receptors derive from a woman between 45 and 65 years old in a cohort sampled during active COVID-19.

This sequence joins TRBV4-2 and TRBJ1-6; D may be TRBD1 (6 bases). V was shortened by 4 bases and J by 6 bases, with 16 bases between the two germline ends. The CDR3 loop spans 16 amino acids. Germline CDR1 LGHNA, CDR2 YNFKEQ. CDR3: CASSLRQASPNSPLHF. As DNA, the CDR3 is TGTGCCAGCAGCCTAAGACAGGCCTCTCCTAATTCACCCCTCCACTTT.

The chain uses TRBV19 and TRBJ1-5; 9 bases map to TRBD1. Germline V gene data show CDR1 as LNHDA and CDR2 as SQIVND (reference sequence). With 0 bases clipped from V and 11 bases from J, the junction kept 5 bases outside the gene matches. There are 14 residues in the CDR3. CDR3 sequence (DNA): TGTGCCAGTAGTATAGAGCCGGGACAGGGCGCCCAGCATTTT. It codes for CASSIEPGQGAQHF.

CDR3 bases: TGCAGCTCGCGGGACTTGTCTATCACAGATACGCAGTATTTT. Translated, it gives CSSRDLSITDTQYF. This chain joins TRBV29-1 and TRBJ2-3; possibly TRBD2 for D (6 bases). Deletions cut 8 bases from V and 2 bases from J, with 17 bases between. Germline CDR1 and CDR2: SQVTM and ANQGSEA. This CDR3 is 14 amino acids long.

Only a few counts were recorded for this clone. The chain has TRBV27 and TRBJ2-1; 9 bases are a match to TRBD2. The germline V gene encodes CDR1 MNHEY and CDR2 SMNVEV (reference sequence). CDR3 length: 12 amino acids. With V trimmed by 5 bases and J by 15 bases, 8 bases remained unmatched. Here the CDR3 reads CASSLSGRSWFF. CDR3 DNA sequence: TGTGCCAGCAGTCTAAGCGGGAGGAGCTGGTTCTTC.

V is TRBV28 and J is TRBJ2-5; TRBD2 might be the D (5 bases). CDR3 size: 16 residues. CDR1 is MDHEN, CDR2 SYDVKM, per germline. With 3 bases removed from V and 1 base from J, the gap between germline ends came to 15 bases. The CDR3 nucleotides read TGTGCCAGCAGTTTCGTCACGGGTCGGGGCCAAGAGACCCAGTACTTC. Encoded protein: CASSFVTGRGQETQYF.

The rearrangement links TRBV6-1 to TRBJ1-5; weak D call: TRBD1 (5 bases). Per germline, CDR1 MNHNS and CDR2 SASEGT. The CDR3 covers 15 residues. Trimming cost V 2 bases and J 1 base, with 9 bases left between them. The CDR3 spells CASSEFGGSNQPQHF. CDR3 in DNA: TGTGCCAGCAGTGAATTTGGGGGGAGCAATCAGCCCCAGCATTTT.

The rearrangement joins TRBV6-6 to TRBJ1-3; possible D gene TRBD1, 6 bases. This CDR3 is built from 14 residues. Deletions cut 2 bases from V and 5 bases from J, with 10 bases between. In germline, CDR1 is MNHNY, CDR2 SVGAGI (reference sequence). The CDR3 coding sequence is TGTGCCAGCAGTTACGGACAGAATAGAAACACCATATATTTT. Protein sequence: CASSYGQNRNTIYF.

This sequence joins TRBV5-8 and TRBJ2-3; 13 bases match TRBD2. Unmatched junction bases numbered 4, after V lost 2 bases and J lost 4 bases. The CDR3 is made up of 16 amino acids. Germline CDR1 and CDR2: SGHTS and YDEGEE. CDR3 in DNA: TGTGCCAGCAGCTTCCAACTAGCGGGAGGGCCAGATACGCAGTATTTT. Amino acids: CASSFQLAGGPDTQYF. Complete variable domain (other parts from reference TRBV5-8 and TRBJ2-3): EAGVTQSPTHLIKTRGQQATLRCSPISGHTSVYWYQQALGLGLQFLLWYDEGEERNRGNFPPRFSGRQFPNYSSELNVNALELEDSALYLCASSFQLAGGPDTQYFGPGTRLTVL.

V is TRBV11-3 and J is TRBJ2-2; maybe TRBD1 (6 bases). V lost 4 bases to trimming and J lost 1 base, with 10 bases between them. Germline-derived CDR1 and CDR2 are SGHNT and YENEEA. There are 15 residues in the CDR3. This chain's CDR3 is CASSSRTVNTGELFF. Here the CDR3 DNA reads TGTGCCAGCAGCTCCCGGACAGTGAACACCGGGGAGCTGTTTTTT.

The chain combines TRBV7-9 with TRBJ2-1, with 15 nucleotides matching TRBD2. Germline V gene sequence: CDR1 SEHNR, CDR2 FQNEAQ (reference sequence). CDR3 length equals 17 residues. With 1 base clipped from V and 9 bases from J, the junction kept 7 bases outside the gene matches. In DNA, the CDR3 is TGTGCCAGCAGCTTAGGCCGGGGACTAGCGGGAGGTATTGAGCAGTTCTTC. This encodes CASSLGRGLAGGIEQFF.

The V and J genes are TRBV3-1 (or the pseudogene TRBV3-2) and TRBJ2-6; D gene uncertain. V lost 4 bases to trimming and J lost 0 bases, with 7 bases between them. Germline-derived CDR1 and CDR2 are LGHDT and YNNKEL (reference sequence). The CDR3 contains 15 residues. The CDR3 bases are TGTGCCAGCAGCCCGGGTTCCTCTGGGGCCAACGTCCTGACTTTC. Protein sequence: CASSPGSSGANVLTF.

This clone was picked up a small number of times. The J gene is TRBJ2-7, the V gene TRBV6-6; D is possibly TRBD1 (5 bases). Trimming pared 2 bases from V and 3 bases from J, leaving 17 bases between. The CDR3 has 16 residues. Germline V gene lookup returns CDR1 MNHNY and CDR2 SVGAGI (reference sequence). The CDR3 protein is CASSYHLLGQNYEQYF. For the CDR3, the DNA is TGTGCCAGCAGTTACCATCTTTTAGGACAAAACTACGAGCAGTACTTC.

The gene calls are TRBV3-1 (or the pseudogene TRBV3-2) and TRBJ2-4; 16 bases line up with TRBD2. Germline-derived CDR1 and CDR2 are LGHDT and YNNKEL (reference sequence). The V segment lost 4 bases and the J segment 8 bases; nucleotides outside the gene matches: 14. The CDR3 has 19 amino acids. The CDR3 DNA follows: TGTGCCAGCAGCCGAAAAGCGCCGGGACTAGCGGGAGGGGAGTACATTCAGTACTTC. Protein product: CASSRKAPGLAGGEYIQYF.

The chain couples TRBV3-1 (or the pseudogene TRBV3-2) to TRBJ1-1, with a tentative D call TRBD1 (5 bases). CDR1 and CDR2 from the germline V gene are LGHDT and YNNKEL (reference sequence). Between the trimmed V and J ends, which lost 0 bases and 0 bases, there was a span of 17 bases. The CDR3 length is 18 residues. CDR3 coding DNA: TGTGCCAGCAGCCAAGAGAAAGGGGTTGGGTGGATGAACACTGAAGCTTTCTTT. Amino acids: CASSQEKGVGWMNTEAFF.

The rearrangement joins TRBV4-2 to TRBJ2-5; 7 nucleotides align to TRBD1. Trimming removed 0 bases from V and 5 bases from J; junction bases left unmatched: 9. The CDR3 is 16 residues long. Germline values: CDR1 LGHNA, CDR2 YNFKEQ. This CDR3 reads CASSQDHRGLGETQYF. The CDR3 region has the DNA TGTGCCAGCAGCCAAGATCACAGGGGTCTGGGGGAGACCCAGTACTTC.

The V and J genes are TRBV19 and TRBJ2-2, with 9 bases that match TRBD1. CDR3 length: 16 residues. Per the germline V gene, CDR1 is LNHDA and CDR2 is SQIVND (reference sequence). Losses at the gene ends were 10 bases for V and 0 bases for J; bases not matched to a gene: 9. Here the CDR3 reads CATDRGLLANTGELFF. The CDR3 coding sequence is TGTGCCACGGACAGGGGTTTGTTAGCGAACACCGGGGAGCTGTTTTTT.

The rearrangement joins TRBV18 to TRBJ1-1, with D possibly being TRBD1 (6 bases). Germline lookup yields CDR1 KGHSH and CDR2 LQKENI. Trimming left V 3 bases short and J 6 bases short, with 11 bases between. CDR3 length: 13 residues. CDR3 nucleotides: TGTGCCAGCTCACCCACAGGGATGGCTGAAGCTTTCTTT. Translating it yields CASSPTGMAEAFF.

Only one count was recorded for this clone. The genes are TRBV6-5 and TRBJ1-6; TRBD1 might be the D (5 bases). Germline-derived CDR1 and CDR2 are MNHEY and SVGAGI. Trimming removed 2 bases at V and 7 bases at J, with 12 bases between. The CDR3 covers 15 residues. The CDR3 sequence is CASSYGRAGNSPLHF. CDR3 coding DNA: TGTGCCAGCAGTTACGGCAGGGCGGGGAATTCACCCCTCCACTTT.

The chain links TRBV11-3 to TRBJ2-3; D is perhaps TRBD2 (5 bases). V lost 5 bases, J lost 4 bases, and 16 bases lay in between. Germline CDR1 reads SGHNT; CDR2 reads YENEEA. CDR3 length: 15 amino acids. The CDR3 DNA reads as TGTGCCAGCAGCCTCCCGGGGTCCGTCGCAGATACGCAGTATTTT. Translation: CASSLPGSVADTQYF.

The rearrangement uses TRBV9 and TRBJ2-3; D is perhaps TRBD2 (5 bases). V shed 7 bases and J shed 2 bases, with 17 bases lying between them. This CDR3 spans 15 amino acids. CDR1 and CDR2 from the germline V gene are SGDLS and YYNGEE. CDR3 residues: CASGRDNAITDTQYF. CDR3 sequence (DNA): TGTGCCAGCGGCCGGGATAATGCTATCACAGATACGCAGTATTTT.

CDR3: CASSESGSTDTQYF. The DNA for the CDR3 is TGTGCCAGCAGTGAGAGCGGGAGCACAGATACGCAGTATTTT. The chain combines TRBV6-4 with TRBJ2-3; tentatively, D is TRBD2 (6 bases). Germline loops: CDR1 MRHNA, CDR2 SNTAGT. The CDR3 runs 14 residues. Trimming cost V 3 bases and J 0 bases, with 7 bases left between them.

The chain links TRBV3-1 (or the pseudogene TRBV3-2) to TRBJ1-1, with D maybe TRBD1 (5 bases). Looked up from germline, CDR1 is LGHDT and CDR2 is YNNKEL (reference sequence). The germline V and J ends were trimmed by 4 bases and 3 bases, with 12 bases remaining between them. This CDR3 has 14 residues. In DNA form, the CDR3 reads TGTGCCAGCAGCCGAGCAGGGTCTTACACTGAAGCTTTCTTT. Translating it yields CASSRAGSYTEAFF.

This chain uses TRBV6-1 with TRBJ1-1, with D perhaps matching TRBD1 (5 bases). The CDR3 loop spans 13 amino acids. The V gene lost 3 bases and the J gene lost 10 bases, with 15 bases spanning the gap. Germline CDR1 reads MNHNS; CDR2 reads SASEGT. The CDR3 DNA sequence: TGTGCCAGCAGTGAGAGGACACCCCCCGGAGCTTTCTTT. It translates to CASSERTPPGAFF.

The chain employs TRBV3-1 (or the pseudogene TRBV3-2) and TRBJ2-5, with 8 bases identical to TRBD2. Germline CDR1 LGHDT, CDR2 YNNKEL (reference sequence). Unmatched junction bases numbered 7, after V lost 2 bases and J lost 5 bases. CDR3 length equals 15 residues. The CDR3 loop is CASSQSTSGRETQYF. The CDR3 DNA is TGTGCCAGCAGCCAAAGTACTAGCGGTAGGGAGACCCAGTACTTC.

The genes are TRBV3-1 (or the pseudogene TRBV3-2) and TRBJ1-3, with no clear D. Germline V CDR1 and CDR2: LGHDT, YNNKEL (reference sequence). There are 13 residues in the CDR3. The V and J ends lost 0 bases and 7 bases respectively, with 7 bases between them. The CDR3 DNA is TGTGCCAGCAGCCAAGAGGGCTGGAACACCATATATTTT. Its protein product is CASSQEGWNTIYF.

This rearrangement joins TRBV6-5 to TRBJ2-1; 9 positions agree with TRBD1. Germline CDR1 reads MNHEY; CDR2 reads SVGAGI. The CDR3 is 15 residues long. The trim removed 6 bases at V and 2 bases at J, leaving 5 bases unmatched. CDR3 coding DNA: TGTGCCAGCAGGGATGACAGGGGGGCCTACAATGAGCAGTTCTTC. It encodes CASRDDRGAYNEQFF.

The chain links TRBV27 to TRBJ2-1; the match to TRBD2 covers 15 bases. The CDR3 has 17 amino acids. CDR1 is MNHEY, CDR2 SMNVEV, per germline (reference sequence). V lost 7 bases to trimming and J lost 0 bases; unmatched junction nucleotides: 4. This chain's CDR3 is CASTGLAGGSSYNEQFF. CDR3 bases: TGTGCCAGCACGGGACTAGCGGGAGGAAGCTCCTACAATGAGCAGTTCTTC.

Turning to this clone: The germline gene is not matched at one end of the junction; a read error may be the cause. The chain has TRBV6-6 and TRBJ2-5, with D possibly TRBD1 on 5 matching bases. This CDR3 has 13 residues. The germline CDR1 and CDR2 sequences are MNHNY and SVGAGI (reference sequence). The DNA for the CDR3 is TGTGCCAGCAGTCGAAGGACACAAGGGACCCAGTACTTC. As protein: CASSRRTQGTQYF.

This clone was detected only once. The chain uses TRBV3-1 (or the pseudogene TRBV3-2) and TRBJ1-2, with TRBD1 identical over 7 bases. Losses at the gene ends were 0 bases for V and 4 bases for J; bases not matched to a gene: 5. The CDR3 is 15 residues long. Germline-derived CDR1 and CDR2 are LGHDT and YNNKEL (reference sequence). The CDR3 protein is CASSQDRTGAYGYTF. In DNA form, the CDR3 reads TGTGCCAGCAGCCAAGATCGAACAGGGGCCTATGGCTACACCTTC.

CDR3 loop: CASSQDLMVRWTSTDTQYF. As DNA, the CDR3 is TGCGCCAGCAGCCAAGATTTGATGGTACGATGGACTAGCACAGATACGCAGTATTTT. This chain joins TRBV4-1 and TRBJ2-3; TRBD2 is a possible D gene (5 bases). The germline CDR1 and CDR2 sequences are MGHRA and YSYEKL. This CDR3 comprises 19 residues. Between the trimmed V and J ends, which lost 0 bases and 0 bases, there was a span of 19 bases.

This sequence joins TRBV18 and TRBJ2-2; 10 bases are shared with TRBD1. Germline CDR1 is KGHSH and CDR2 is LQKENI. The CDR3 length is 18 residues. The trim removed 0 bases at V and 0 bases at J, leaving 4 bases unmatched. The CDR3 DNA follows: TGTGCCAGCTCACCACCGACGGGACAGGGGCCGAACACCGGGGAGCTGTTTTTT. The encoded protein is CASSPPTGQGPNTGELFF.

The chain carries TRBV5-6 and TRBJ1-4, with D possibly TRBD1 on 5 matching bases. The CDR3 spans 13 residues. Germline lookup yields CDR1 SGHDT and CDR2 YYEEEE. The germline V and J ends were trimmed by 3 bases and 5 bases, with 8 bases remaining between them. The CDR3 region is CASSYRGNEKLFF. CDR3 sequence (DNA): TGTGCCAGCAGCTACCGGGGGAATGAAAAACTGTTTTTT.